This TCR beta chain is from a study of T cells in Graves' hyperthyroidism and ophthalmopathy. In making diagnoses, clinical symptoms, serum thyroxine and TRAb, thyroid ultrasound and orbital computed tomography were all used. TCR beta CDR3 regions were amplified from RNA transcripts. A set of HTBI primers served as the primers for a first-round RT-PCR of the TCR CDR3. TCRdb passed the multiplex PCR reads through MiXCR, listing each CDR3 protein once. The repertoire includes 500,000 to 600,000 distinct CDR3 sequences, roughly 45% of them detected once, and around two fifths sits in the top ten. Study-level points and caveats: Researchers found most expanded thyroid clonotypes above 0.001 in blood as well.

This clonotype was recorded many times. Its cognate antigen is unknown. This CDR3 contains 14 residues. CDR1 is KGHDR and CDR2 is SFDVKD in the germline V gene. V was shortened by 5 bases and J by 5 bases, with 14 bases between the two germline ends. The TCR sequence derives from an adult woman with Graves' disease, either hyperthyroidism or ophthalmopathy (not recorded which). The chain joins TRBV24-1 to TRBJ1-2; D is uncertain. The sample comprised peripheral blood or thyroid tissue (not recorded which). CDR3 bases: TGTGCCACCAGTGCTTCACCCGGGGAATATGGCTACACCTTC. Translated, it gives CATSASPGEYGYTF.